The 26 T cell receptor beta chains below all came from one sample that was sequenced in a study of blood T cell repertoires in COVID-19. Sequencing used immunoSEQ multiplex PCR; TCRdb keeps in-frame clones, though not all of them. This table holds tens of thousands of clones, 75% to 95% found once. The sequencing input was peripheral blood. These receptors all stem from a woman aged 80 or older with acute or convalescent COVID-19.

Of note for this clone: This sample includes further DNA sequences coding for the same CDR3. The chain links TRBV5-1 to TRBJ1-1; D ambiguous. Trimming removed 1 base from V and 3 bases from J, with 7 bases in between. Germline CDR1 and CDR2: SGHRS and YFSETQ. The CDR3 length is 13 residues. The CDR3, as DNA: TGCGCCAGCAGCTTGAAGCTGGACACTGAAGCTTTCTTT. Protein sequence: CASSLKLDTEAFF.

The V call is TRBV28, the J call TRBJ2-1; TRBD1 is a possible D gene (6 bases). Germline-derived CDR1 and CDR2 are MDHEN and SYDVKM. The CDR3 covers 16 residues. The V end was cut by 4 bases, the J end by 0 bases, with 13 bases between. This CDR3 is CASSSRTASSYNEQFF. DNA of the CDR3: TGTGCCAGCAGTTCTAGGACAGCCAGCTCCTACAATGAGCAGTTCTTC.

This chain joins TRBV7-2 and TRBJ1-3; no firm D call. The length of the CDR3 is 15 residues. Germline CDR1 SGHTA, CDR2 FQGNSA. Trimming took 5 bases from V and 2 from J, leaving 13 bases between them. The CDR3 DNA reads as TGTGCCAGCAGCCGTCACAGCTCAGCTGGAAACACCATATATTTT. As protein: CASSRHSSAGNTIYF.

This chain joins TRBV29-1 and TRBJ2-3; possibly TRBD2 for D (7 bases). The CDR3 is made up of 14 amino acids. Trimming pared 7 bases from V and 3 bases from J, leaving 17 bases between. Germline V lookup: CDR1 SQVTM, CDR2 ANQGSEA. The CDR3 coding sequence is TGCAGCGGGGGGCCGGGGGGTTCAACAGATACGCAGTATTTT. Translating it yields CSGGPGGSTDTQYF.

The J gene is TRBJ2-3, the V gene TRBV29-1, with 11 nucleotides matching TRBD2. Germline lookup yields CDR1 SQVTM and CDR2 ANQGSEA. This CDR3 spans 16 amino acids. V trimming: 0 bases; J trimming: 6 bases; junction bases outside the gene matches: 8. The CDR3 coding sequence is TGCAGCGTTGAAGATCAGGAGACTAGCGGGGCGGATACGCAGTATTTT. It is translated as CSVEDQETSGADTQYF.

This clone was observed a single time. This rearrangement joins TRBV7-2 to TRBJ2-1; 8 positions agree with TRBD2. This CDR3 has 15 residues. The V segment lost 1 base and the J segment 3 bases; nucleotides outside the gene matches: 2. Germline CDR1 SGHTA, CDR2 FQGNSA. This chain's CDR3 is CASSLVGTSYNEQFF. The CDR3 region has the DNA TGTGCCAGCAGCTTAGTTGGGACTAGCTACAATGAGCAGTTCTTC.

The V gene is TRBV19, the J gene TRBJ1-4; D is undetermined. V lost 0 bases to trimming and J lost 11 bases, with 25 bases between them. Per germline, CDR1 LNHDA and CDR2 SQIVND (reference sequence). The CDR3 spans 18 residues. The CDR3 region has the DNA TGTGCCAGTAGTATAGAGTGGGAGGAGCTAGGCATCCCGGGGAAACTGTTTTTT. Residues: CASSIEWEELGIPGKLFF.

The V gene is TRBV6-5, the J gene TRBJ1-2, with TRBD1 matching 9 bases. Germline V gives CDR1 MNHEY, CDR2 SVGAGI. V lost 0 bases to trimming and J lost 6 bases; unmatched junction nucleotides: 8. The CDR3 extends over 16 amino acids. The CDR3 region is CASSYSGTGYRDGYTF. As DNA, the CDR3 is TGTGCCAGCAGTTACTCCGGGACAGGGTACCGGGATGGCTACACCTTC.

The chain uses TRBV19 and TRBJ2-3, with 11 bases aligning to TRBD2. Germline lookup yields CDR1 LNHDA and CDR2 SQIVND (reference sequence). Trimming cost V 4 bases and J 5 bases; bases outside gene matches: 5. CDR3 size: 15 residues. Here the CDR3 reads CASSTGLADIDTQYF. Written as DNA, the CDR3 is TGTGCCAGTAGTACGGGACTAGCGGACATAGATACGCAGTATTTT.

The V call is TRBV6-2 or TRBV6-3, the J call TRBJ2-5, with D possibly being TRBD2 (5 bases). This CDR3 comprises 15 residues. The V end lost 0 bases, the J end lost 0 bases, and 8 bases lay between the germline ends. Germline lookup yields CDR1 MNHEY and CDR2 SVGEGT. CDR3 residues: CASSYSQADQETQYF. Here the CDR3 DNA reads TGTGCCAGCAGTTACTCCCAAGCGGACCAAGAGACCCAGTACTTC.

The rearrangement uses TRBV2 and TRBJ1-3, with 7 nucleotides matching TRBD1. The CDR3 spans 15 residues. Looked up from germline, CDR1 is SNHLY and CDR2 is FYNNEI. After removal of 4 bases from V and 3 bases from J, the junction contained 6 bases not matched to a gene. The CDR3 nucleotides read TGTGCCAGCAGTGCGGAAGGGGGCTTTGGAAACACCATATATTTT. This sequence encodes CASSAEGGFGNTIYF.

The V call is TRBV11-1, the J call TRBJ2-1, with D possibly matching TRBD2 (5 bases). Germline CDR1 and CDR2: SGHAT and FQDESV (reference sequence). This CDR3 comprises 14 residues. Trimming took off 1 base at V and 5 bases at J, with 9 bases between the two ends. In DNA, the CDR3 is TGTGCCAGCAGCTTAGGAGGGTGGAACAATGAGCAGTTCTTC. It encodes CASSLGGWNNEQFF.

J is TRBJ1-6 and V is TRBV19, with 8 bases matching TRBD1. V lost 8 bases and J lost 6; bases outside the gene matches: 3. The CDR3 length is 13 residues. Germline lookup yields CDR1 LNHDA and CDR2 SQIVND (reference sequence). The CDR3 sequence is CASCGQGNSPLHF. CDR3 nucleotide sequence: TGTGCCAGTTGCGGACAGGGTAATTCACCCCTCCACTTT.

The V call is TRBV5-1, the J call TRBJ2-5; weak D call: TRBD2 (5 bases). The CDR3 has 15 residues. The germline V gene encodes CDR1 SGHRS and CDR2 YFSETQ. V was cut by 2 bases and J by 2 bases, with 13 bases left in between. The CDR3 sequence: CASSFVSRGQETQYF. The CDR3 nucleotides are TGCGCCAGCAGCTTTGTTTCACGGGGTCAAGAGACCCAGTACTTC.

CDR3 coding DNA: TGTGCCAGCAGCCAAGCGAGAGGGGCGGGAGGGAGGATCATGAACACTGAAGCTTTCTTT. This gives the protein CASSQARGAGGRIMNTEAFF. The chain couples TRBV4-2 to TRBJ1-1; possible D gene TRBD1, 5 bases. This CDR3 is built from 20 residues. Germline values: CDR1 LGHNA, CDR2 YNFKEQ. V gave up 1 base and J gave up 0 bases, with 24 bases separating them.

The chain recombines TRBV19 with TRBJ2-3; TRBD2 is a possible D gene (6 bases). The CDR3 is 16 residues long. From germline, CDR1 is LNHDA and CDR2 SQIVND (reference sequence). The V gene lost 6 bases and the J gene lost 1 base, with 17 bases spanning the gap. CDR3 nucleotide sequence: TGTGCCAGTAGGACGGCGGGGCAGGGCCGCACAGATACGCAGTATTTT. Translation gives CASRTAGQGRTDTQYF. Together with reference TRBV19 and TRBJ2-3, the CDR3 gives the full variable domain: DGGITQSPKYLFRKEGQNVTLSCEQNLNHDAMYWYRQDPGQGLRLIYYSQIVNDFQKGDIAEGYSVSREKKESFPLTVTSAQKNPTAFYLCASRTAGQGRTDTQYFGPGTRLTVL.

The rearrangement uses TRBV18 and TRBJ1-6, with 8 bases aligning to TRBD1. Unmatched junction bases numbered 6, after V lost 3 bases and J lost 5 bases. The CDR3 length is 16 residues. Germline V gives CDR1 KGHSH, CDR2 LQKENI. The CDR3: CASSPQGALNNSPLHF. DNA for the CDR3: TGTGCCAGCTCACCCCAGGGGGCTCTCAATAATTCACCCCTCCACTTT.

V is TRBV19 and J is TRBJ2-1; tentatively, D is TRBD2 (5 bases). The CDR3 consists of 14 residues. CDR1 is LNHDA and CDR2 is SQIVND in the germline V gene (reference sequence). V gave up 3 bases and J gave up 4 bases, with 10 bases separating them. The CDR3: CASSIVRDYNEQFF. The CDR3 DNA sequence: TGTGCCAGTAGTATTGTCCGGGATTACAATGAGCAGTTCTTC.

The rearrangement links TRBV12-5 to TRBJ2-7; D ambiguous. Germline V CDR1 and CDR2: LGHNT, FRNRAP. The CDR3 loop spans 13 amino acids. V lost 2 bases and J lost 0, with 5 bases in between. The CDR3 loop reads CASGLSSSYEQYF. DNA of the CDR3: TGTGCTAGTGGTTTGTCCAGCTCCTACGAGCAGTACTTC.

The V and J genes are TRBV6-2 or TRBV6-3 and TRBJ1-2; a possible D gene is TRBD1 (6 bases). Germline lookup yields CDR1 MNHEY and CDR2 SVGEGT. The CDR3 runs to 13 residues. V lost 5 bases and J lost 8, with 15 bases in between. CDR3 coding DNA: TGTGCCAGCAGTGACAGGTCCCGACGGGGCTACACCTTC. Residues: CASSDRSRRGYTF.

This chain connects TRBV28 to TRBJ2-1, with D tentatively TRBD1 (5 bases). The V end was cut by 4 bases, the J end by 0 bases, with 10 bases between. The CDR3 extends over 15 amino acids. Germline lookup yields CDR1 MDHEN and CDR2 SYDVKM. DNA of the CDR3: TGTGCCAGCAGTTCGGACACTAACTCCTACAATGAGCAGTTCTTC. This sequence encodes CASSSDTNSYNEQFF.

This sequence joins TRBV2 and TRBJ1-2, with TRBD1 matching 7 bases. The V and J ends lost 9 bases and 7 bases, in that order; junction bases with no gene match: 20. Per germline, CDR1 SNHLY and CDR2 FYNNEI. The CDR3 runs to 16 residues. The CDR3 spells CARSRGIEGANVGYTF. The CDR3 DNA reads as TGTGCCAGATCCCGAGGTATCGAGGGGGCGAACGTTGGCTACACCTTC.

The gene calls are TRBV2 and TRBJ2-1, with 10 bases aligning to TRBD1. Germline CDR1 reads SNHLY; CDR2 reads FYNNEI. CDR3 length equals 13 residues. The V gene end was trimmed by 4 bases and the J gene end by 10 bases; junction bases not matched to a gene: 4. CDR3 nucleotide sequence: TGTGCCAGCAGTGGGACAGGGGGTAGGGAGCAGTTCTTC. Residues: CASSGTGGREQFF.

The V gene is TRBV5-4, the J gene TRBJ1-1; 7 positions agree with TRBD1. Trimming removed 4 bases from V and 0 bases from J; junction bases left unmatched: 9. CDR1 and CDR2 (germline): SGHNT, YYREEE (reference sequence). CDR3 length equals 16 residues. As DNA, the CDR3 is TGTGCCAGCAGCCCTGCGACAGGGAGGATGAACACTGAAGCTTTCTTT. It translates to CASSPATGRMNTEAFF.

The chain is built from TRBV7-9 and TRBJ1-3; 7 positions match TRBD1. Trimming took 0 bases from V and 2 from J; bases not matched to a gene: 4. The germline CDR1 and CDR2 sequences are SEHNR and FQNEAQ (reference sequence). The CDR3 covers 16 residues. Written as DNA, the CDR3 is TGTGCCAGCAGCTTAGCGACACAGGGGACTGGAAACACCATATATTTT. Its translation: CASSLATQGTGNTIYF.

This clone was seen just once. The J gene is TRBJ1-2, the V gene TRBV5-3; 7 nucleotides match TRBD1. TRBV5-3 is an ORF; its function is uncertain. This CDR3 contains 13 residues. J gave up 2 bases and V 5 bases, and 3 bases lay outside the gene matches. This chain's CDR3 is CARRRGQNYGYTF. The CDR3 DNA follows: TGTGCCAGAAGGCGGGGACAGAACTATGGCTACACCTTC.